This entry lists 24 T cell receptor beta chains sequenced from one sample in a study of identifying expanded T cells in peripheral blood. The table came from immunoSEQ multiplex PCR; TCRdb's copy has only in-frame clones and leaves some out. The sample carries approximately 85,000 clones, 84% recorded once. Sequencing was done on a sample of blood. All receptors come from a person aged 18-70 years in good health.

The chain combines TRBV30 with TRBJ2-1; 10 positions agree with TRBD2. The CDR3 totals 15 residues. The J segment lost 2 bases and the V segment lost 2 bases, leaving 3 bases of the junction unmatched. Germline CDR1 and CDR2: GTSNPN and SVGIG (reference sequence). CDR3 loop: CAWSYTSGAYNEQFF. The CDR3 nucleotides read TGTGCCTGGAGTTATACTAGCGGGGCCTACAATGAGCAGTTCTTC.

CDR3 sequence (DNA): TGTGCCAGCAGCCAAGAGCCCAGGCAACAGGGGGCAGCCCCCTATGGCTACACCTTC. Translating gives CASSQEPRQQGAAPYGYTF. The genes are TRBV4-2 and TRBJ1-2; 9 nucleotides align to TRBD1. Germline CDR1 LGHNA, CDR2 YNFKEQ. The CDR3 spans 19 residues. The V gene end was trimmed by 0 bases and the J gene end by 4 bases; junction bases not matched to a gene: 15.

The rearrangement joins TRBV7-2 to TRBJ2-1; D is perhaps TRBD1 (6 bases). The CDR3 sequence is 15 residues long. The V and J ends lost 1 base and 5 bases respectively, with 12 bases between them. The germline gives CDR1 SGHTA, CDR2 FQGNSA. The DNA for the CDR3 is TGTGCCAGCAGCTTAGATCACGGACAGAACAATGAGCAGTTCTTC. Protein sequence: CASSLDHGQNNEQFF. Variable domain in full (rest from reference TRBV7-2 and TRBJ2-1): GAGVSQSPSNKVTEKGKDVELRCDPISGHTALYWYRQSLGQGLEFLIYFQGNSAPDKSGLPSDRFSAERTGGSVSTLTIQRTQQEDSAVYLCASSLDHGQNNEQFFGPGTRLTVL.

This chain links TRBV29-1 with TRBJ1-1; TRBD1 might be the D (6 bases). V gave up 4 bases and J gave up 0 bases, with 12 bases separating them. The CDR3 is made up of 14 amino acids. From germline, CDR1 is SQVTM and CDR2 ANQGSEA. The CDR3 nucleotides are TGCAGCGTTGCGGCAGGGGCTATGAACACTGAAGCTTTCTTT. Amino acid sequence: CSVAAGAMNTEAFF.

The rearrangement links TRBV27 to TRBJ1-5, with D tentatively TRBD1 (6 bases). Trimming removed 5 bases from V and 5 bases from J, with 22 bases in between. CDR1 MNHEY and CDR2 SMNVEV come from the germline V gene (reference sequence). The CDR3 is 17 amino acids. The DNA for the CDR3 is TGTGCCAGCAGTAACGGCCTCTTTGGGGGCCCCCATCAGCCCCAGCATTTT. Protein: CASSNGLFGGPHQPQHF.

Only a few counts were recorded for this clone. The J gene is TRBJ2-7, the V gene TRBV4-1; 9 bases align to TRBD2. Germline CDR1 is MGHRA and CDR2 is YSYEKL. The CDR3 is 15 amino acids. V was pared by 4 bases and J by 3 bases, with 7 bases of the junction left unmatched. The CDR3 DNA reads TGCGCCAGCAGCCTTGAGACTAGCGGATACTACGAGCAGTACTTC. Residues: CASSLETSGYYEQYF.

Turning to this clone: Germline is not matched at one junction end, which may reflect a read error. The V and J genes are TRBV7-9 and TRBJ2-2; 11 bases match TRBD2. The CDR3 has 15 residues. Germline loops: CDR1 SEHNR, CDR2 FQNEAQ (reference sequence). CDR3 nucleotides: TGTGCCAGCAGCCTAGCGGGAGGAGGGACCGGGGAGCTGTTTTTT. Translating it yields CASSLAGGGTGELFF. Full variable domain (remainder filled in from reference TRBV7-9 and TRBJ2-2): DTGVSQNPRHKITKRGQNVTFRCDPISEHNRLYWYRQTLGQGPEFLTYFQNEAQLEKSRLLSDRFSAERPKGSFSTLEIQRTEQGDSAMYLCASSLAGGGTGELFFGEGSRLTVL.

This clone was recorded a few times. The chain recombines TRBV5-1 with TRBJ2-7; the match to TRBD1 covers 10 bases. The junction had 16 bases not matched to a gene; V was cut back by 4 bases and J by 3 bases. Germline CDR1 and CDR2: SGHRS and YFSETQ. The CDR3 has 18 residues. The CDR3 loop reads CASSSGDRGSPNYYEQYF. The CDR3 nucleotides read TGCGCCAGCAGCAGCGGGGACAGGGGTTCCCCGAATTACTACGAGCAGTACTTC. Full variable domain (remainder filled in from reference TRBV5-1 and TRBJ2-7): KAGVTQTPRYLIKTRGQQVTLSCSPISGHRSVSWYQQTPGQGLQFLFEYFSETQRNKGNFPGRFSGRQFSNSRSEMNVSTLELGDSALYLCASSSGDRGSPNYYEQYFGPGTRLTVT.

The rearrangement links TRBV6-6 to TRBJ1-2; the D gene is possibly TRBD1 (5 bases). The ends were cut back, 4 bases at V and 7 bases at J, with 10 bases in the middle. This CDR3 is 12 amino acids long. Per germline, CDR1 MNHNY and CDR2 SVGAGI (reference sequence). The CDR3 nucleotides read TGTGCCAGCAGTTCAGCCAGGGTTGGCTACACCTTC. It codes for CASSSARVGYTF.

The chain couples TRBV9 to TRBJ1-2; the D gene is possibly TRBD1 (5 bases). This CDR3 is built from 14 residues. V dropped 0 bases and J dropped 4 bases, with 10 bases sitting between them. Germline V gene sequence: CDR1 SGDLS, CDR2 YYNGEE. The CDR3 bases are TGTGCCAGCAGCGTAGGGGACGGCCCCTATGGCTACACCTTC. This encodes CASSVGDGPYGYTF.

The gene calls are TRBV7-2 and TRBJ2-1; D possibly corresponds to TRBD2 (6 bases). Deletions cut 5 bases from V and 6 bases from J, with 20 bases between. Germline V gene sequence: CDR1 SGHTA, CDR2 FQGNSA. The CDR3 contains 16 residues. The CDR3: CASSDYPGLASNEQFF. For the CDR3, the DNA is TGTGCCAGCAGCGACTACCCGGGACTCGCGTCCAATGAGCAGTTCTTC.

This chain joins TRBV28 and TRBJ2-1; 7 nucleotides match TRBD2. The trim removed 1 base at V and 9 bases at J, leaving 15 bases unmatched. The CDR3 spans 17 residues. Germline V gene data show CDR1 as MDHEN and CDR2 as SYDVKM. DNA for the CDR3: TGTGCCAGCAGTTTATACGCCTTACTCGGGACTAAGGGTGAGCAGTTCTTC. It encodes CASSLYALLGTKGEQFF. Based on the CDR3 plus reference TRBV28 and TRBJ2-1, the full variable domain is DVKVTQSSRYLVKRTGEKVFLECVQDMDHENMFWYRQDPGLGLRLIYFSYDVKMKEKGDIPEGYSVSREKKERFSLILESASTNQTSMYLCASSLYALLGTKGEQFFGPGTRLTVL.

V usage is TRBV25-1 and J usage is TRBJ2-5; 10 bases map to TRBD1. V trimming: 6 bases; J trimming: 3 bases; junction bases outside the gene matches: 4. CDR3 length: 14 residues. CDR1 is MGHDK and CDR2 is SYGVNS in the germline V gene. The CDR3 coding sequence is TGTGCCAGCAGGTTTGGACAGGGGGAAGAGACCCAGTACTTC. Translating it yields CASRFGQGEETQYF.

The chain is built from TRBV2 and TRBJ2-3, with no clear D. The CDR3 is 14 amino acids. V lost 2 bases and J 2 bases, leaving 8 bases between the germline ends. Germline loops: CDR1 SNHLY, CDR2 FYNNEI. The CDR3 reads CASSELRLTDTQYF. CDR3 nucleotides: TGTGCCAGCAGTGAATTACGCCTCACAGATACGCAGTATTTT.

The chain carries TRBV19 and TRBJ2-3; D remains unclear. V was clipped by 0 bases and J by 6 bases, with 10 bases between them. CDR3 size: 14 residues. Germline-derived CDR1 and CDR2 are LNHDA and SQIVND (reference sequence). CDR3 loop: CASSIDASRDTQYF. CDR3 sequence (DNA): TGTGCCAGTAGTATAGATGCTTCACGGGATACGCAGTATTTT.

J is TRBJ1-2 and V is TRBV29-1; D remains unclear. Germline values: CDR1 SQVTM, CDR2 ANQGSEA. With 2 bases removed from V and 8 bases from J, the gap between germline ends came to 9 bases. The CDR3 length is 11 residues. The CDR3 reads CSVEWGMGYTF. The CDR3 coding sequence is TGCAGCGTTGAATGGGGTATGGGCTACACCTTC.

This clone came up once. The CDR3 here is CASTLRQGGETQYF. Written as DNA, the CDR3 is TGTGCCAGCACGCTGCGACAGGGAGGAGAGACCCAGTACTTC. The V call is TRBV5-4, the J call TRBJ2-5, with a possible D match to TRBD1 (7 bases). Trimming cost V 6 bases and J 4 bases, with 16 bases left between them. The CDR3 length is 14 residues. Germline lookup yields CDR1 SGHNT and CDR2 YYREEE (reference sequence).

The chain carries TRBV7-2 and TRBJ1-5; D gene uncertain. The CDR3 covers 15 residues. With 5 bases removed from V and 7 bases from J, the gap between germline ends came to 18 bases. The germline V gene encodes CDR1 SGHTA and CDR2 FQGNSA. The DNA of the CDR3 is TGTGCCAGCAGCCCGGCAGGCGGGCGTTGGCAGCCCCAGCATTTT. Its translation is CASSPAGGRWQPQHF.

The chain joins TRBV5-6 to TRBJ1-1; D is possibly TRBD1 (6 bases). The V and J ends lost 6 bases and 1 base respectively, with 10 bases between them. Germline V lookup: CDR1 SGHDT, CDR2 YYEEEE. The CDR3 contains 13 residues. CDR3 loop: CASTGQRNTEAFF. The DNA of the CDR3 is TGTGCCAGCACCGGACAGCGGAACACTGAAGCTTTCTTT.

The chain joins TRBV7-6 to TRBJ1-3; TRBD1 might be the D (5 bases). CDR3 length: 16 amino acids. Germline CDR1 SGHVS, CDR2 FNYEAQ. Between the trimmed V and J ends, which lost 5 bases and 0 bases, there was a span of 14 bases. CDR3 nucleotide sequence: TGTGCCAGCAGCCATACCGACAGTGTCTCTGGAAACACCATATATTTT. Translated: CASSHTDSVSGNTIYF.

This chain links TRBV29-1 with TRBJ2-3; D not certain. Germline V gives CDR1 SQVTM, CDR2 ANQGSEA. Deletions cut 4 bases from V and 2 bases from J, with 1 base between. This CDR3 is 10 amino acids long. The DNA for the CDR3 is TGCAGCGTTGTCACAGATACGCAGTATTTT. As protein: CSVVTDTQYF.

The chain uses TRBV9 and TRBJ2-2; D not certain. V gave up 1 base and J gave up 1 base, with 8 bases separating them. The V gene's germline CDR1 is SGDLS and CDR2 YYNGEE. The CDR3 sequence is 15 residues long. The CDR3 DNA follows: TGTGCCAGCAGCGTAAACGCCCAGAACACCGGGGAGCTGTTTTTT. Encoded protein: CASSVNAQNTGELFF.

V is TRBV7-6 and J is TRBJ2-3, with a weak D call TRBD2 (5 bases). The CDR3 covers 16 residues. The germline V and J ends were trimmed by 1 base and 0 bases, with 11 bases remaining between them. The germline CDR1 and CDR2 sequences are SGHVS and FNYEAQ. CDR3 residues: CASSLGRGQSTDTQYF. CDR3 nucleotides: TGTGCCAGCAGCTTAGGTCGAGGGCAAAGCACAGATACGCAGTATTTT.

This clone was detected a few times. The chain is built from TRBV28 and TRBJ1-5; possible D gene TRBD1, 5 bases. The ends were cut back, 6 bases at V and 5 bases at J, with 14 bases in the middle. Germline CDR1 is MDHEN and CDR2 is SYDVKM. The CDR3 totals 14 residues. CDR3 region: CASRGTGNHQPQHF. The CDR3 DNA sequence: TGTGCCAGCAGGGGGACGGGTAACCATCAGCCCCAGCATTTT.